This T cell receptor (beta chain) emerged from a study of cytomegalovirus exposure and HLA in healthy donors. Both 60 Vbeta primers and 13 Jbeta primers went into the PCR. Repertoires were generated with immunoSEQ multiplex PCR, while TCRdb's copy carries only in-frame clones and drops some. The repertoire holds roughly 290,000 clones, with around 90% as singletons. A note on this clone: What it recognizes is unknown.

Study conclusions and caveats: In vitro work confirmed that a few CMV-associated chains recognize CMV antigens. A missense DCLRE1C variant was associated with V- and J-gene trimming of TCR beta chains in a later analysis, and an independent cohort replicated the association.

V dropped 2 bases and J dropped 4 bases, with 5 bases sitting between them. Germline values: CDR1 SEHNR, CDR2 FQNEAQ (reference sequence). This CDR3 is built from 12 residues. The chain carries TRBV7-9 and TRBJ1-2, with D hard to call. Material: PBMCs. This TCR came from a young woman in good health and CMV-seronegative. The CDR3 sequence is CASSLFIYGYTF. CDR3 coding DNA: TGTGCCAGCAGCTTATTCATCTATGGCTACACCTTC.